This is a list of T cell receptor beta chains from one sample in a study of Ad26.COV2.S vaccination and SARS-CoV-2 variants. Sequenced by immunoSEQ multiplex PCR; TCRdb stores in-frame clones only, minus some. The repertoire consists of 200,000 to 250,000 clones, with more than 75% occurring once and the leading ten covering roughly 10%. The source was peripheral blood, collected in a trial of Ad26.COV2.S vaccine versus placebo. The receptor source for this set is a person between 18 and 60 years old who received the Ad26.COV2.S COVID-19 vaccine or a placebo. Both conserved end residues are part of each CDR3. A D gene is named only where the DNA matches it firmly. A clone size is listed for some rows: how often the clone was seen (once, few, many), or a class if it is expanded.

d_call	v_call	clone_size	j_call	cdr3_aa	cdr3_nt
-	TRBV2	-	TRBJ2-4	CASRAPRSSPLAKNIQYF	TGTGCCAGCAGGGCCCCTAGGAGTAGTCCTTTAGCCAAAAACATTCAGTACTTC
-	TRBV12-3/TRBV12-4	once	TRBJ2-2	CASLRGGSGELFF	TGTGCCAGCCTGAGGGGGGGGTCCGGGGAGCTGTTTTTT
-	TRBV6-5	-	TRBJ2-7	CASSAPAGTPYEQYF	TGTGCCAGCAGCGCCCCCGCAGGTACGCCCTACGAGCAGTACTTC
TRBD1	TRBV4-1	-	TRBJ2-7	CASSRPGQGNHEQYF	TGCGCCAGCTCTCGCCCGGGACAGGGGAATCACGAGCAGTACTTC
TRBD1	TRBV9	-	TRBJ2-2	CASSGDRVFHTGELFF	TGTGCCAGCAGCGGAGACAGGGTCTTTCACACCGGGGAGCTGTTTTTT
-	TRBV6-2/TRBV6-3	once	TRBJ1-1	CASSSGGGANTEAFF	TGTGCCAGCAGTTCGGGGGGGGGTGCCAACACTGAAGCTTTCTTT
TRBD1	TRBV2	-	TRBJ1-1	CASSGDRIEEAFF	TGTGCCAGCAGTGGGGACAGGATAGAAGAAGCTTTCTTT
TRBD1	TRBV2	-	TRBJ1-2	CASSELPGGTGYTF	TGTGCCAGCAGTGAACTTCCAGGGGGCACTGGCTACACCTTC
TRBD2	TRBV7-7	-	TRBJ2-1	CASSLSLAGVGKGYNEQFF	TGTGCTAGCAGCTTAAGTTTGGCGGGGGTCGGGAAGGGCTACAATGAGCAGTTCTTC
-	TRBV6-6	-	TRBJ2-2	CASSYSAGELFF	TGTGCCAGCAGTTACTCGGCCGGGGAGCTGTTTTTT